The 32 T cell receptor beta chains in this list originate from one sample, sequenced in a study of CD8+CD57+ T cells in acquired aplastic anemia. Individuals selected for sequencing had exhibited CD8+CD57+ cell expansion on flow cytometry. The study profiled TCR beta VDJ and CDR3 using genomic DNA as template. TCRdb re-analysed the reads in MiXCR, keeping a single row per CDR3 protein. The sample carries roughly 180,000 distinct CDR3 sequences, about 44% recorded once. Sequencing was carried out using sorted CD4+, CD8+, or CD8+CD57+ T cells (not recorded which) from PBMCs. These receptors came from a human donor with aplastic anemia.

This clonotype was counted at least ten times. This chain links TRBV20-1 with TRBJ2-1; TRBD2 aligns across 9 bases. J gave up 9 bases and V 6 bases, and 9 bases lay outside the gene matches. The germline CDR1 and CDR2 sequences are DFQATT and SNEGSKA (reference sequence). The CDR3 extends over 13 amino acids. CDR3 DNA sequence: TGCAGTGCCCCCCGGACTAGCGTCAGTGAGCAGTTCTTC. This translates into CSAPRTSVSEQFF.

The rearrangement uses TRBV14 and TRBJ1-1; D gene uncertain. The CDR3 covers 17 residues. The V end lost 4 bases, the J end lost 1 base, and 19 bases lay between the germline ends. CDR1 and CDR2 (germline): SGHDN, FVKESK. The CDR3 DNA is TGTGCCAGCAGCCCACTAGGCTCAGGCAGGCCGAACACTGAAGCTTTCTTT. The encoded protein is CASSPLGSGRPNTEAFF.

Details on this clonotype: Its ends do not fully match the called genes, so a read error is possible. The gene calls are TRBV7-7 and TRBJ2-1; TRBD2 matches at 7 bases. The CDR3 length is 15 residues. CDR1 is SSHAT, CDR2 FNYEAQ, per germline (reference sequence). CDR3 DNA sequence: TGTGCTAGCAGCCCGAGCGGCGGGGGATACAATGAGCAGTTCTTC. As protein: CASSPSGGGYNEQFF.

This clonotype was seen many times. V and J are TRBV4-1 and TRBJ2-7; tentatively, D is TRBD1 (5 bases). Trimming took 1 base from V and 4 from J, leaving 11 bases between them. The CDR3 loop spans 14 amino acids. Germline CDR1 MGHRA, CDR2 YSYEKL. CDR3 residues: CASSQAETEYEQYF. CDR3 bases: TGCGCCAGCAGCCAAGCAGAGACAGAGTACGAGCAGTACTTC.

A single count supports this clonotype. Here the CDR3 DNA reads TGTGCCAGCAGCGGACAGGGGGCATTACAGCCCCAGCATTTT. It is translated as CASSGQGALQPQHF. V usage is TRBV7-2 and J usage is TRBJ1-5, with TRBD1 matching 11 bases. J was trimmed by 7 bases and V by 5 bases; bases with no gene match: 4. The CDR3 is 14 residues long. Germline V lookup: CDR1 SGHTA, CDR2 FQGNSA.

This clonotype occurred many times. The V call is TRBV7-3, the J call TRBJ2-3, with D hard to call. The CDR3 is 13 residues long. With 5 bases removed from V and 6 bases from J, the gap between germline ends came to 12 bases. CDR1 is SGHTA, CDR2 FQGTGA, per germline. The CDR3 sequence: CASSPTKGDTQYF. Written as DNA, the CDR3 is TGTGCCAGCAGCCCTACCAAAGGTGATACGCAGTATTTT. Based on the CDR3 plus reference TRBV7-3 and TRBJ2-3, the full variable domain is GAGVSQTPSNKVTEKGKYVELRCDPISGHTALYWYRQSLGQGPEFLIYFQGTGAADDSGLPNDRFFAVRPEGSVSTLKIQRTERGDSAVYLCASSPTKGDTQYFGPGTRLTVL.

The rearrangement uses TRBV19 and TRBJ1-1; TRBD1 is a possible D gene (6 bases). The V end lost 6 bases, the J end lost 4 bases, and 12 bases lay between the germline ends. CDR3 length equals 13 residues. CDR1 and CDR2 (germline): LNHDA, SQIVND (reference sequence). The CDR3 is CASRRGGVTEAFF. The CDR3 DNA reads as TGTGCCAGTAGGAGGGGGGGAGTCACTGAAGCTTTCTTT.

This clonotype came up a few times. The CDR3 nucleotides read TGTGCCACCAGCAGAGAGGGAGAGACCCAGTACTTC. Translation gives CATSREGETQYF. The genes are TRBV15 and TRBJ2-5, with unresolved D. CDR3 length equals 12 residues. Per the germline V gene, CDR1 is LNHNV and CDR2 is YYDKDF (reference sequence). V gave up 0 bases and J gave up 4 bases, with 3 bases separating them.

Concerning this clonotype itself: A much larger clone is a single base away; this may be a read error. The V gene is TRBV4-2, the J gene TRBJ2-1; D is unclear. Trimming took 0 bases from V and 12 from J, leaving 15 bases between them. CDR3 length equals 14 residues. The germline CDR1 and CDR2 sequences are LGHNA and YNFKEQ. CDR3 loop: CASSQERNSPGQFF. Written as DNA, the CDR3 is TGTGCCAGCAGCCAAGAGAGAAACTCCCCGGGGCAGTTCTTC.

This chain's CDR3 is CASTGSYSKSNTEAFF. The CDR3 nucleotides are TGTGCCAGCACGGGCAGTTATTCCAAATCGAACACTGAAGCTTTCTTT. The chain uses TRBV24-1 and TRBJ1-1, with D unclear. The CDR3 extends over 16 amino acids. CDR1 KGHDR and CDR2 SFDVKD come from the germline V gene. Trimming removed 11 bases from V and 1 base from J, with 22 bases in between.

This clonotype appeared many times. This chain joins TRBV5-1 and TRBJ1-6, with D uncertain. The CDR3 is made up of 14 amino acids. V was trimmed by 8 bases and J by 7 bases, leaving 16 bases between them. Germline values: CDR1 SGHRS, CDR2 YFSETQ. The CDR3 nucleotides read TGCGCCAGTCGTTTGCAGGCTCCGAATTCACCCCTCCACTTT. Encoded protein: CASRLQAPNSPLHF.

The V gene is TRBV20-1, the J gene TRBJ1-6; 8 nucleotides line up with TRBD1. CDR1 is DFQATT and CDR2 is SNEGSKA in the germline V gene (reference sequence). This CDR3 contains 14 residues. Trimming took 5 bases from V and 10 from J; bases not matched to a gene: 10. The DNA of the CDR3 is TGCAGTGCTCCGCTTGGACAGGGAGGATCACCCCTCCACTTT. It translates to CSAPLGQGGSPLHF.

This clonotype was seen only a few times. The gene calls are TRBV7-6 and TRBJ2-7; 7 bases fit TRBD1. Per the germline V gene, CDR1 is SGHVS and CDR2 is FNYEAQ. V lost 6 bases to trimming and J lost 0 bases; unmatched junction nucleotides: 5. The CDR3 spans 14 residues. This CDR3 is CASSSQGPSYEQYF. The CDR3 DNA reads as TGTGCCAGCAGTTCACAGGGGCCCTCCTACGAGCAGTACTTC.

This clonotype was recorded a few times. The V call is TRBV12-5, the J call TRBJ2-2; perhaps D is TRBD1 or TRBD2 (5 bases each). Trimming shortened V by 6 bases and J by 5 bases, and 13 bases separated the two germline ends. Germline assignment: CDR1 LGHNT and CDR2 FRNRAP. The CDR3 has 14 residues. CDR3 in amino acids: CASGGDLGTGELFF. CDR3 nucleotide sequence: TGTGCTAGTGGGGGGGACCTGGGGACCGGGGAGCTGTTTTTT.

This clonotype was detected ten times or more. V and J are TRBV7-8 and TRBJ1-3; D might be TRBD1 (6 bases). This CDR3 has 15 amino acids. V was trimmed by 5 bases and J by 3 bases, leaving 14 bases between them. Looked up from germline, CDR1 is SGHVS and CDR2 is FQNEAQ. For the CDR3, the DNA is TGTGCCAGCAGCGAGGACAGTGGAGGTGGAAACACCATATATTTT. Residues: CASSEDSGGGNTIYF.

This clonotype occurred many times. The rearrangement links TRBV19 to TRBJ2-7; D might be TRBD1 (5 bases). The CDR3 covers 15 residues. Germline CDR1 reads LNHDA; CDR2 reads SQIVND (reference sequence). Trimming left V 4 bases short and J 2 bases short, with 15 bases between. This CDR3 is CASSSDRIPPYEQYF. The CDR3 region has the DNA TGTGCCAGTAGTAGTGACAGAATACCTCCCTACGAGCAGTACTTC.

V and J are TRBV29-1 and TRBJ1-2, with 8 bases lining up with TRBD1. This CDR3 comprises 12 residues. CDR1 and CDR2 from the germline V gene are SQVTM and ANQGSEA. The ends lost 3 bases at V and 8 bases at J; junction bases unmatched: 5. CDR3 sequence reads: CSVDKQGGGYTF. The CDR3 DNA sequence: TGCAGCGTTGACAAACAGGGGGGAGGCTACACCTTC. The whole variable domain, filled in from reference TRBV29-1 and TRBJ1-2, reads SAVISQKPSRDICQRGTSLTIQCQVDSQVTMMFWYRQQPGQSLTLIATANQGSEATYESGFVIDKFPISRPNLTFSTLTVSNMSPEDSSIYLCSVDKQGGGYTFGSGTRLTVV.

This clonotype was seen at least ten times. The chain is built from TRBV20-1 and TRBJ2-3; D possibly corresponds to TRBD1 (5 bases). This CDR3 region has 14 residues. V lost 5 bases, J lost 1 base, and 13 bases lay in between. Germline CDR1 and CDR2: DFQATT and SNEGSKA (reference sequence). CDR3 protein: CSALGHPGTDTQYF. CDR3 sequence (DNA): TGCAGTGCTTTAGGACACCCGGGCACAGATACGCAGTATTTT.

The table lists this clonotype with many counts. The chain links TRBV2 to TRBJ2-3, with TRBD1 matching 9 bases. With 7 bases clipped from V and 1 base from J, the junction kept 9 bases outside the gene matches. The CDR3 runs to 16 residues. From germline, CDR1 is SNHLY and CDR2 FYNNEI. The CDR3 protein is CASNRGTGPRTDTQYF. The CDR3 DNA reads TGTGCCAGCAATCGAGGGACAGGGCCCCGCACAGATACGCAGTATTTT.

About this clonotype: The junction shows a germline mismatch at one end, possibly a read error. This chain uses TRBV19 with TRBJ1-2, with D possibly TRBD1 on 5 matching bases. CDR3 length: 14 amino acids. The V gene's germline CDR1 is LNHDA and CDR2 SQIVND (reference sequence). CDR3: CASSAGTSNHGYTF. The CDR3 DNA reads TGTGCCAGTAGTGCAGGGACGTCTAACCATGGCTACACCTTC.

V and J are TRBV20-1 and TRBJ2-5, with 9 positions matching TRBD2. V trimming: 1 base; J trimming: 7 bases; junction bases outside the gene matches: 10. This CDR3 region has 15 residues. The germline V gene has CDR1 DFQATT and CDR2 SNEGSKA (reference sequence). The CDR3 bases are TGCAGTGCTAGAGGCGGGGGGGCTTTCCCTGGGACCCAGTACTTC. This encodes CSARGGGAFPGTQYF.

Many counts were recorded for this clonotype. The chain combines TRBV7-3 with TRBJ1-2; 7 nucleotides match TRBD1. Germline V gene data show CDR1 as SGHTA and CDR2 as FQGTGA. Unmatched junction bases numbered 3, after V lost 0 bases and J lost 8 bases. The CDR3 totals 13 residues. This chain's CDR3 is CASSLTDRHGYTF. The CDR3 DNA reads as TGTGCCAGCAGCTTAACGGACAGGCACGGCTACACCTTC.

This clonotype was detected many times. This chain links TRBV7-2 with TRBJ2-7; perhaps D is TRBD1 or TRBD2 (5 bases each). CDR3 length equals 15 residues. Looked up from germline, CDR1 is SGHTA and CDR2 is FQGNSA. V was pared by 5 bases and J by 4 bases, with 18 bases between. In nucleotides, the CDR3 is TGTGCCAGCAGCGAAGCCGGGACGGAAATTTACGAGCAGTACTTC. Protein sequence: CASSEAGTEIYEQYF.

The CDR3 here is CASNPGQGWAAAFF. The CDR3 nucleotides read TGTGCCAGCAATCCGGGACAGGGGTGGGCTGCAGCTTTCTTT. The chain joins TRBV2 to TRBJ1-1, with 10 bases aligning to TRBD1. The CDR3 extends over 14 amino acids. CDR1 is SNHLY and CDR2 is FYNNEI in the germline V gene. V dropped 7 bases and J dropped 10; count of bases not matched to a gene: 12.

The sample holds one count of this clonotype. Being one base from a much bigger clone, this may be a read error. The V gene is TRBV12-3 or TRBV12-4, the J gene TRBJ1-1; TRBD1 matches 7 bases. The CDR3 length is 15 residues. V was clipped by 5 bases and J by 5 bases; unmatched bases: 11. CDR3 DNA sequence: TGTGCCAGCAGTCCGTCGACAGGGTGTGGGACTGAAGCTTTCTTT. This sequence encodes CASSPSTGCGTEAFF.

This clonotype has ten or more counts. The CDR3: CASSYGAPKGNEQFF. In nucleotides, the CDR3 is TGTGCCAGCAGCTACGGGGCCCCTAAGGGCAATGAGCAGTTCTTC. The chain links TRBV7-2 to TRBJ2-1, with D tentatively TRBD1 or TRBD2 (5 bases each). CDR1 and CDR2 (germline): SGHTA, FQGNSA. CDR3 length equals 15 residues. V was cut by 4 bases and J by 6 bases, with 16 bases left in between.

There are a few counts of this clonotype. This chain joins TRBV5-4 and TRBJ2-7; maybe TRBD1 (6 bases). The V and J ends lost 4 bases and 5 bases respectively, with 13 bases between them. Germline loops: CDR1 SGHNT, CDR2 YYREEE (reference sequence). The CDR3 consists of 13 residues. The CDR3 DNA reads as TGTGCCAGCAGCCGCGACAGGTCCGACGAGCAGTACTTC. Translated: CASSRDRSDEQYF.

This clonotype was recorded a few times. The germline gene is not matched at one end of the junction; a read error may be the cause. J is TRBJ2-5 and V is TRBV15, with TRBD1 as a possible D gene (6 bases). The CDR3 totals 14 residues. In germline, CDR1 is LNHNV, CDR2 YYDKDF (reference sequence). CDR3 loop: CATSRTHRVETQYF. The CDR3 nucleotides read TGTGCTACCAGCAGAACCCACAGGGTTGAGACCCAGTACTTC.

The rearrangement joins TRBV15 to TRBJ1-2; 8 bases fit TRBD1. The V gene's germline CDR1 is LNHNV and CDR2 YYDKDF (reference sequence). This CDR3 comprises 17 residues. V shed 3 bases, J shed 8 bases, and the junction held 17 bases outside the gene matches. The CDR3 DNA follows: TGTGCCACCAGCAGCCAAGCACATTCCGGGACAGGCTACGGCTACACCTTC. Translation gives CATSSQAHSGTGYGYTF. The variable domain in full, with the rest retrieved from reference TRBV15 and TRBJ1-2, is DAMVIQNPRYQVTQFGKPVTLSCSQTLNHNVMYWYQQKSSQAPKLLFHYYDKDFNNEADTPDNFQSRRPNTSFCFLDIRSPGLGDTAMYLCATSSQAHSGTGYGYTFGSGTRLTVV.

This clonotype has a count of ten or more. The chain recombines TRBV2 with TRBJ2-4; TRBD1 is a possible D gene (6 bases). From germline, CDR1 is SNHLY and CDR2 FYNNEI. The CDR3 sequence is 15 residues long. V shed 2 bases and J shed 2 bases, with 10 bases lying between them. The CDR3 bases are TGTGCCAGCAGTGAATGGGGGCGGTCCAAAAACATTCAGTACTTC. It yields the protein CASSEWGRSKNIQYF.

The V gene is TRBV20-1, the J gene TRBJ1-5; TRBD1 matches at 10 bases. From germline, CDR1 is DFQATT and CDR2 SNEGSKA (reference sequence). The V segment lost 3 bases and the J segment 6 bases; nucleotides outside the gene matches: 5. The CDR3 is 14 amino acids. CDR3 in DNA: TGCAGTGCTAGTGAGACAGGGGGCGTTCAGCCCCAGCATTTT. Encoded protein: CSASETGGVQPQHF.

The genes are TRBV2 and TRBJ1-1, with TRBD1 matching over 9 bases. V shed 5 bases and J 4 bases; nucleotides not matched to a gene: 5. Germline CDR1 reads SNHLY; CDR2 reads FYNNEI. This CDR3 has 14 residues. The chain's CDR3 is CASSSGTGSTEAFF. In DNA form, the CDR3 reads TGTGCCAGCAGTTCCGGGACAGGGAGCACTGAAGCTTTCTTT.